The 20 T cell receptor beta chains reported below all come from one sample, sequenced in a study of T cell responses to AZD1222 COVID-19 vaccine. Generated by immunoSEQ multiplex PCR, the TCRdb table keeps only in-frame clones and is missing some. The sample contains around 160,000 clones, 90% to 95% of which appear only once. This specimen was peripheral blood, taken 28 days after the second AZD1222 dose. These receptors were taken from an adult who received the AZD1222 COVID-19 vaccine.

The chain carries TRBV30 and TRBJ2-6, with a possible D match to TRBD1 (5 bases). Between the trimmed V and J ends, which lost 1 base and 0 bases, there was a span of 10 bases. The CDR3 consists of 16 residues. Looked up from germline, CDR1 is GTSNPN and CDR2 is SVGIG (reference sequence). The CDR3 DNA reads as TGTGCCTGGAGTGCCACAGGACCCTCTGGGGCCAACGTCCTGACTTTC. This translates into CAWSATGPSGANVLTF.

This chain links TRBV27 with TRBJ2-7; 12 bases are a match to TRBD1. The CDR3 spans 14 residues. Per the germline V gene, CDR1 is MNHEY and CDR2 is SMNVEV (reference sequence). Trimming took 4 bases from V and 5 from J; bases not matched to a gene: 3. CDR3 DNA sequence: TGTGCCAGCAGTTCGGGACAGGGGGCGCACGAGCAGTACTTC. Protein: CASSSGQGAHEQYF.

CDR3 amino acids: CASSEQLLKGTEAFF. The CDR3 nucleotides read TGTGCCAGCAGTGAACAGCTTCTCAAAGGGACTGAAGCTTTCTTT. The V call is TRBV6-1, the J call TRBJ1-1; no firm D call. Germline CDR1 is MNHNS and CDR2 is SASEGT. The ends were cut back, 2 bases at V and 5 bases at J, with 15 bases in the middle. There are 15 residues in the CDR3.

This chain uses TRBV9 with TRBJ1-2, with unresolved D. The CDR3 covers 14 residues. Germline-derived CDR1 and CDR2 are SGDLS and YYNGEE. V was clipped by 2 bases and J by 2 bases, with 10 bases between them. CDR3 nucleotide sequence: TGTGCCAGCAGCGTCGGGCAGGCGAACTATGGCTACACCTTC. Its translation: CASSVGQANYGYTF.

This clone occurred a few times. The chain uses TRBV2 and TRBJ1-5; a weak D match, TRBD1 (5 bases). Germline V gene sequence: CDR1 SNHLY, CDR2 FYNNEI. This CDR3 spans 13 amino acids. The V gene lost 3 bases and the J gene lost 5 bases, with 8 bases spanning the gap. CDR3 sequence (DNA): TGTGCCAGCAGTGACGGGGGGGATCAGCCCCAGCATTTT. This encodes CASSDGGDQPQHF.

The chain combines TRBV12-3 or TRBV12-4 with TRBJ2-7, with D unclear. The CDR3 covers 12 residues. Deletions cut 1 base from V and 8 bases from J, with 9 bases between. The CDR3 nucleotides read TGTGCCAGCAGTTTAGGACTGTTCAAGCAGTACTTC. It encodes CASSLGLFKQYF.

The rearrangement links TRBV5-6 to TRBJ1-2; D gene uncertain. The V gene's germline CDR1 is SGHDT and CDR2 YYEEEE. This CDR3 has 12 residues. The V gene lost 7 bases and the J gene lost 0 bases, with 7 bases spanning the gap. In DNA, the CDR3 is TGTGCCAGCCGACCAGCTAACTATGGCTACACCTTC. It translates to CASRPANYGYTF.

CDR3 protein: CASSLRRFSYNEQFF. CDR3 in DNA: TGTGCCAGCAGCTTGCGCCGTTTCTCCTACAATGAGCAGTTCTTC. The chain is built from TRBV5-6 and TRBJ2-1; D is unresolved. The CDR3 runs 15 residues. CDR1 and CDR2 (germline): SGHDT, YYEEEE. Trimming took 1 base from V and 0 from J, leaving 8 bases between them.

This chain links TRBV2 with TRBJ2-1, with 8 bases identical to TRBD1. Germline CDR1 and CDR2: SNHLY and FYNNEI. This CDR3 has 16 residues. Losses at the gene ends were 11 bases for V and 0 bases for J; bases not matched to a gene: 12. CDR3 loop: CAGLSGQASSYNEQFF. The DNA of the CDR3 is TGTGCCGGTCTTTCGGGACAGGCAAGCTCCTACAATGAGCAGTTCTTC.

This chain joins TRBV19 and TRBJ1-1; D is possibly TRBD1 (5 bases). V lost 8 bases, J lost 4 bases, and 17 bases lay in between. The germline V gene has CDR1 LNHDA and CDR2 SQIVND (reference sequence). This CDR3 is 14 amino acids long. DNA of the CDR3: TGTGCCAGTCTCATCCCAGGGACTCTCACTGAAGCTTTCTTT. Protein sequence: CASLIPGTLTEAFF.

The CDR3 protein is CASSMRLAQETQYF. The CDR3 DNA reads TGTGCCAGCAGCATGAGACTAGCGCAAGAGACCCAGTACTTC. The chain uses TRBV13 and TRBJ2-5, with TRBD2 identical over 8 bases. The CDR3 is made up of 14 amino acids. Trimming took 5 bases from V and 2 from J; bases not matched to a gene: 4. The germline CDR1 and CDR2 sequences are PRHDT and FYEKMQ (reference sequence).

The genes are TRBV12-5 and TRBJ2-1; TRBD2 matches at 11 bases. V shed 0 bases, J shed 3 bases, and the junction held 7 bases outside the gene matches. Germline V lookup: CDR1 LGHNT, CDR2 FRNRAP. The CDR3 contains 18 residues. The CDR3, as DNA: TGTGCTAGTGGTTTGGTACTAGCGGGGGCTAAAAACTACAATGAGCAGTTCTTC. This codes for CASGLVLAGAKNYNEQFF.

This clone was detected once. In DNA form, the CDR3 reads TGTGCCAGCAATATTCAGAATACTGAAGCTTTCTTT. Its translation: CASNIQNTEAFF. J is TRBJ1-1 and V is TRBV2; D is ambiguous. This CDR3 is built from 12 residues. The germline gives CDR1 SNHLY, CDR2 FYNNEI. Trimming took 7 bases from V and 5 from J, leaving 11 bases between them.

This rearrangement joins TRBV6-5 to TRBJ1-2, with D perhaps TRBD1 (6 bases). V lost 2 bases, J lost 3 bases, and 13 bases lay in between. CDR3 size: 15 residues. CDR1 MNHEY and CDR2 SVGAGI come from the germline V gene. The CDR3 nucleotides are TGTGCCAGCAGTTACGCACAGGGTGGGGACTATGGCTACACCTTC. Translation gives CASSYAQGGDYGYTF.

This chain links TRBV6-6 with TRBJ1-4; 8 bases are a match to TRBD1. Germline lookup yields CDR1 MNHNY and CDR2 SVGAGI (reference sequence). The J segment lost 0 bases and the V segment lost 6 bases, leaving 3 bases of the junction unmatched. This CDR3 spans 15 amino acids. The CDR3 loop is CASSWTGPTNEKLFF. The CDR3 coding sequence is TGTGCCAGCAGCTGGACAGGGCCAACTAATGAAAAACTGTTTTTT.

This chain connects TRBV6-1 to TRBJ1-3; D gene ambiguous. V lost 3 bases, J lost 4 bases, and 10 bases lay in between. The CDR3 is 14 amino acids. Looked up from germline, CDR1 is MNHNS and CDR2 is SASEGT. The DNA for the CDR3 is TGTGCCAGCAGTGACCAAAATTTCGGAAACACCATATATTTT. Translating it yields CASSDQNFGNTIYF.

The V and J genes are TRBV5-5 and TRBJ1-2; no definite D call. Trimming removed 0 bases at V and 2 bases at J, with 8 bases between. The CDR3 sequence is 14 residues long. CDR1 is SGHKS, CDR2 YYEKEE, per germline (reference sequence). CDR3 bases: TGTGCCAGCAGCTTGGCTGGCAGGAACTATGGCTACACCTTC. Translation: CASSLAGRNYGYTF.

The chain carries TRBV19 and TRBJ1-5; possible D gene TRBD1, 5 bases. Germline loops: CDR1 LNHDA, CDR2 SQIVND (reference sequence). V was cut by 9 bases and J by 0 bases, with 15 bases left in between. The CDR3 runs to 15 residues. CDR3 sequence reads: CASHQGLYSNQPQHF. CDR3 sequence (DNA): TGTGCCAGCCATCAGGGCCTTTATAGCAATCAGCCCCAGCATTTT.

This chain links TRBV27 with TRBJ1-4; D call uncertain. The germline V and J ends were trimmed by 6 bases and 7 bases, with 18 bases remaining between them. CDR3 length equals 15 residues. Germline assignment: CDR1 MNHEY and CDR2 SMNVEV (reference sequence). The CDR3 DNA reads as TGTGCCAGCAGCCCTAGACGCCAGGCTGGTGAAAAACTGTTTTTT. Translation: CASSPRRQAGEKLFF.

The chain is built from TRBV5-1 and TRBJ1-3; weak D call: TRBD1 (5 bases). This CDR3 region has 18 residues. Germline CDR1 and CDR2: SGHRS and YFSETQ. Trimming left V 3 bases short and J 0 bases short, with 19 bases between. This CDR3 reads CASSWEGANLYSGNTIYF. CDR3 DNA: TGCGCCAGCAGCTGGGAAGGGGCTAACCTTTACTCTGGAAACACCATATATTTT.